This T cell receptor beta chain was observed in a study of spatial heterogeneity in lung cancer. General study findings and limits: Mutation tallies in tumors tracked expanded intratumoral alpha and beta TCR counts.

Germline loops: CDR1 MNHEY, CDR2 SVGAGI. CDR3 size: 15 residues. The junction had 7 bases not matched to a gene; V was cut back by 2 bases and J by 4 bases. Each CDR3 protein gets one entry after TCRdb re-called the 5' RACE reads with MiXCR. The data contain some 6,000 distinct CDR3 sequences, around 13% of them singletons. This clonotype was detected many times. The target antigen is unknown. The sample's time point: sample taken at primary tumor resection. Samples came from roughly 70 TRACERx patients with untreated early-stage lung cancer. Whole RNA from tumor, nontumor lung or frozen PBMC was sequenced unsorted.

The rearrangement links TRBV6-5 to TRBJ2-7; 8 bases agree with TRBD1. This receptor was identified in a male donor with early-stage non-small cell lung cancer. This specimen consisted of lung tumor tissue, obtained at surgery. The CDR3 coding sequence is TGTGCCAGCAGTTACGGGGGACAGGCGGGATACGAGCAGTACTTC. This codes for CASSYGGQAGYEQYF.